Presented here are 22 T cell receptor beta chains from one specimen sequenced in a study of blood T cell repertoires in COVID-19. Profiling relied on immunoSEQ multiplex PCR, and the TCRdb table lists in-frame clones only, not all of them. The sample includes 90,000 to 100,000 clones, 70% to 90% of them seen just once. The sequencing sample was made of peripheral blood. The source is a man in his 70s with acute or convalescent COVID-19.

A note on this clone: This sample also contains other DNA sequences that code for the same CDR3. V and J are TRBV7-9 and TRBJ1-5, with D possibly TRBD1 on 6 matching bases. The CDR3 is 14 amino acids. Looked up from germline, CDR1 is SEHNR and CDR2 is FQNEAQ (reference sequence). V gave up 1 base and J gave up 3 bases, with 7 bases separating them. CDR3 bases: TGTGCCAGCAGCTTAGGGGGGCTCAATCAGCCCCAGCATTTT. Translated: CASSLGGLNQPQHF. The whole variable domain, filled in from reference TRBV7-9 and TRBJ1-5, reads DTGVSQNPRHKITKRGQNVTFRCDPISEHNRLYWYRQTLGQGPEFLTYFQNEAQLEKSRLLSDRFSAERPKGSFSTLEIQRTEQGDSAMYLCASSLGGLNQPQHFGDGTRLSIL.

The chain links TRBV7-9 to TRBJ1-2; D gene uncertain. Germline V gene lookup returns CDR1 SEHNR and CDR2 FQNEAQ (reference sequence). With 2 bases removed from V and 2 bases from J, the gap between germline ends came to 12 bases. CDR3 length: 15 amino acids. The CDR3 coding sequence is TGTGCCAGCAGCTTATGGGGAGACCGAAACTATGGCTACACCTTC. It encodes CASSLWGDRNYGYTF.

V usage is TRBV6-2 or TRBV6-3 and J usage is TRBJ1-4; 8 nucleotides align to TRBD1. Germline CDR1 MNHEY, CDR2 SVGEGT. The J segment lost 8 bases and the V segment lost 0 bases, leaving 8 bases of the junction unmatched. The length of the CDR3 is 16 residues. The CDR3 spells CASSYSAGGMSEKLFF. The CDR3 nucleotides read TGTGCCAGCAGTTACTCAGCAGGGGGCATGAGCGAAAAACTGTTTTTT.

The V gene is TRBV9, the J gene TRBJ2-1; possible D gene TRBD1, 6 bases. The CDR3 is made up of 14 amino acids. Trimming removed 0 bases from V and 10 bases from J, with 14 bases in between. Germline V gene data show CDR1 as SGDLS and CDR2 as YYNGEE. The CDR3 nucleotides are TGTGCCAGCAGCGTAGCTACAGGGAATCACGAGCAGTTCTTC. Translation gives CASSVATGNHEQFF.

This clone was detected once. The chain employs TRBV7-9 and TRBJ2-5; 8 positions agree with TRBD2. Germline CDR1 and CDR2: SEHNR and FQNEAQ (reference sequence). The CDR3 is 16 amino acids. Trimming took 5 bases from V and 2 from J; bases not matched to a gene: 10. CDR3 region: CASSQGVVAGQETQYF. CDR3 bases: TGTGCCAGCAGCCAGGGTGTGGTAGCGGGGCAAGAGACCCAGTACTTC.

The gene calls are TRBV3-1 (or the pseudogene TRBV3-2) and TRBJ2-1; 11 bases fit TRBD2. The CDR3 is 20 amino acids. The junction had 13 bases not matched to a gene; V was cut back by 3 bases and J by 0 bases. From germline, CDR1 is LGHDT and CDR2 YNNKEL (reference sequence). This CDR3 is CASSHGTPGTSGISYNEQFF. The CDR3 nucleotides are TGTGCCAGCAGCCACGGGACACCTGGGACTAGCGGTATCTCCTACAATGAGCAGTTCTTC.

This clone is medium-sized in the sample. In the same sample, other DNA sequences code for this CDR3. The chain uses TRBV29-1 and TRBJ2-1, with 10 bases matching TRBD2. J lost 2 bases, V lost 6 bases, and 4 bases had no gene match. The CDR3 is 14 residues long. Germline CDR1 SQVTM, CDR2 ANQGSEA. The CDR3 coding sequence is TGCAGCGTGAGCGGGGGGGCCACCTACAATGAGCAGTTCTTC. This gives the protein CSVSGGATYNEQFF.

The chain recombines TRBV7-9 with TRBJ1-2; the D is unclear. The germline V and J ends were trimmed by 1 base and 7 bases, with 7 bases remaining between them. Germline CDR1 and CDR2: SEHNR and FQNEAQ (reference sequence). This CDR3 region has 12 residues. CDR3 bases: TGTGCCAGCAGCTTAGAACTGAGTGGCTACACCTTC. Protein: CASSLELSGYTF.

This clone was seen only once. The chain joins TRBV6-6 to TRBJ2-7, with D perhaps matching TRBD1 (5 bases). The CDR3 is 14 amino acids. With 3 bases removed from V and 7 bases from J, the gap between germline ends came to 16 bases. Germline V CDR1 and CDR2: MNHNY, SVGAGI (reference sequence). CDR3 in DNA: TGTGCCAGCAGTTATTCTCCAGGGCTGAGTGAGCAGTACGTC. The encoded protein is CASSYSPGLSEQYV.

With regard to this clone: Within the sample, other DNA sequences also encode this same CDR3. The genes are TRBV5-1 and TRBJ1-1; D is undetermined. This CDR3 spans 13 amino acids. Trimming cost V 0 bases and J 2 bases, with 5 bases left between them. Germline values: CDR1 SGHRS, CDR2 YFSETQ. The chain's CDR3 is CASSLAVNTEAFF. CDR3 coding DNA: TGCGCCAGCAGCTTGGCAGTAAACACTGAAGCTTTCTTT.

The gene calls are TRBV4-1 and TRBJ1-2; no reliable D call. This CDR3 region has 12 residues. Germline assignment: CDR1 MGHRA and CDR2 YSYEKL. The V and J ends lost 3 bases and 2 bases respectively, with 4 bases between them. Here the CDR3 DNA reads TGCGCCAGCAGCCAGGAGAACTATGGCTACACCTTC. It encodes CASSQENYGYTF.

The chain has TRBV9 and TRBJ2-1, with unresolved D. V lost 4 bases to trimming and J lost 6 bases, with 14 bases between them. CDR3 size: 14 residues. Germline V gives CDR1 SGDLS, CDR2 YYNGEE. The CDR3 spells CASSPQFPPNEQFF. The CDR3 nucleotides are TGTGCCAGCAGCCCCCAGTTCCCCCCCAATGAGCAGTTCTTC. The full variable domain, rest sourced from reference TRBV9 and TRBJ2-1, is DSGVTQTPKHLITATGQRVTLRCSPRSGDLSVYWYQQSLDQGLQFLIQYYNGEERAKGNILERFSAQQFPDLHSELNLSSLELGDSALYFCASSPQFPPNEQFFGPGTRLTVL.

This rearrangement joins TRBV29-1 to TRBJ1-2, with D possibly being TRBD1 (5 bases). Trimming stripped 4 bases from V and 5 bases from J, with 17 bases between. The germline CDR1 and CDR2 sequences are SQVTM and ANQGSEA. The CDR3 consists of 14 residues. CDR3 in amino acids: CSVVEGQGGYGYTF. The CDR3 DNA sequence: TGCAGCGTTGTGGAGGGGCAGGGAGGGTATGGCTACACCTTC.

This chain links TRBV30 with TRBJ1-5; 7 bases map to TRBD1. V dropped 2 bases and J dropped 2; count of bases not matched to a gene: 3. CDR1 is GTSNPN, CDR2 SVGIG, per germline (reference sequence). There are 14 residues in the CDR3. Here the CDR3 DNA reads TGTGCCTGGAGTTGGGGACAGCGCAATCAGCCCCAGCATTTT. Amino acid sequence: CAWSWGQRNQPQHF.

The rearrangement uses TRBV9 and TRBJ1-4; D is unresolved. This CDR3 comprises 15 residues. V lost 4 bases and J lost 6, with 16 bases in between. CDR1 and CDR2 (germline): SGDLS, YYNGEE. The CDR3 nucleotides read TGTGCCAGCAGCCCTGAGGGCGGGGAGTATGAAAAACTGTTTTTT. Translation gives CASSPEGGEYEKLFF.

This clone was seen just once. J is TRBJ1-5 and V is TRBV6-2 or TRBV6-3; TRBD1 agrees at 8 bases. The CDR3 has 15 residues. Per the germline V gene, CDR1 is MNHEY and CDR2 is SVGEGT. V lost 5 bases, J lost 4 bases, and 7 bases stayed unmatched. CDR3 sequence: CASSELQGANQPQHF. For the CDR3, the DNA is TGTGCCAGCAGTGAGCTCCAGGGGGCAAATCAGCCCCAGCATTTT.

V usage is TRBV6-4 and J usage is TRBJ1-6; D ambiguous. V lost 0 bases to trimming and J lost 11 bases, with 11 bases between them. CDR1 and CDR2 from the germline V gene are MRHNA and SNTAGT. This CDR3 has 14 amino acids. CDR3 region: CASSDSNHNTPLHF. The CDR3 DNA reads as TGTGCCAGCAGTGACTCGAACCACAATACACCCCTCCACTTT.

Turning to this clone: One end of the junction varies from germline; a read error may be responsible. CDR3 nucleotides: TGTGCCAGCAGTTTGGATCCGGGGGCCAACGTCCTGACTTTC. This sequence encodes CASSLDPGANVLTF. The V and J genes are TRBV5-5 and TRBJ2-6, with D hard to call. Germline values: CDR1 SGHKS, CDR2 YYEKEE (reference sequence). This CDR3 comprises 14 residues.

The chain employs TRBV29-1 and TRBJ2-1; D gene uncertain. From germline, CDR1 is SQVTM and CDR2 ANQGSEA. The V end was cut by 6 bases, the J end by 1 base, with 10 bases between. The CDR3 runs to 13 residues. The CDR3 coding sequence is TGCAGCGTGGTGAGTAAGTCCTACAATGAGCAGTTCTTC. It specifies CSVVSKSYNEQFF.

The gene calls are TRBV10-3 and TRBJ1-5; TRBD1 might be the D (6 bases). The CDR3 is 15 amino acids. Germline V gives CDR1 ENHRY, CDR2 SYGVKD. V lost 6 bases to trimming and J lost 3 bases, with 15 bases between them. The CDR3 DNA sequence: TGTGCCATCAGCCCCGGGGGGGCTAACAATCAGCCCCAGCATTTT. Translating gives CAISPGGANNQPQHF.

The rearrangement uses TRBV4-1 and TRBJ1-2; 7 bases are a match to TRBD1. The CDR3 is made up of 15 amino acids. Germline V gene lookup returns CDR1 MGHRA and CDR2 YSYEKL. The V and J ends lost 2 bases and 4 bases, in that order; junction bases with no gene match: 7. As DNA, the CDR3 is TGCGCCAGCAGCCAACCGGGACAGAAGGTCTATGGCTACACCTTC. It is translated as CASSQPGQKVYGYTF.

The chain links TRBV7-8 to TRBJ1-1; D gene ambiguous. The CDR3 extends over 12 amino acids. The V end lost 5 bases, the J end lost 3 bases, and 7 bases lay between the germline ends. Germline assignment: CDR1 SGHVS and CDR2 FQNEAQ. The DNA of the CDR3 is TGTGCCAGCAGCCCCCAATACACTGAAGCTTTCTTT. Its translation: CASSPQYTEAFF.